This entry lists 13 T cell receptor beta chains sequenced from one sample in a study of shared clonotypes between healthy human individuals. The protocol was immunoSEQ multiplex PCR, while the TCRdb copy is restricted to in-frame clones and leaves out a portion. The repertoire holds roughly 1,500,000 clones, with approximately 98.5% as singletons. Sample: naive CD4+ T cells sorted from blood. Regarding subset: CD45RA+ positively selected. Receptors were obtained from a man younger than 45 in good health.

V usage is TRBV29-1 and J usage is TRBJ2-7, with TRBD2 matching over 8 bases. V gave up 4 bases and J gave up 0 bases; unmatched junction bases: 8. The CDR3 is 15 amino acids. Germline assignment: CDR1 SQVTM and CDR2 ANQGSEA. The CDR3 reads CSVGYRLASSYEQYF. Here the CDR3 DNA reads TGCAGCGTTGGGTATAGACTAGCGAGCTCCTACGAGCAGTACTTC.

CDR3 loop: CASSIVALAGLNEQFF. The CDR3 region has the DNA TGTGCCAGTAGTATAGTCGCGCTAGCGGGACTCAATGAGCAGTTCTTC. The gene calls are TRBV19 and TRBJ2-1; the match to TRBD2 covers 9 bases. After removal of 1 base from V and 6 bases from J, the junction contained 7 bases not matched to a gene. Germline values: CDR1 LNHDA, CDR2 SQIVND (reference sequence). This CDR3 contains 16 residues. Using reference TRBV19 and TRBJ2-1 for the parts outside the CDR3, the full variable domain is DGGITQSPKYLFRKEGQNVTLSCEQNLNHDAMYWYRQDPGQGLRLIYYSQIVNDFQKGDIAEGYSVSREKKESFPLTVTSAQKNPTAFYLCASSIVALAGLNEQFFGPGTRLTVL.

This chain links TRBV10-1 with TRBJ2-3, with TRBD1 matching 7 bases. The CDR3 totals 16 residues. Germline trimming cut 6 bases from V and 8 bases from J; bases unmatched to any gene: 17. Germline values: CDR1 WNHNN, CDR2 SYGVQD (reference sequence). This CDR3 reads CASSPGIERGLGTQYF. DNA for the CDR3: TGCGCCAGCAGCCCCGGGATTGAAAGGGGGCTAGGTACGCAGTATTTT.

The rearrangement uses TRBV2 and TRBJ2-1; D might be TRBD1 (6 bases). Trimming shortened V by 0 bases and J by 4 bases, and 19 bases separated the two germline ends. Germline V CDR1 and CDR2: SNHLY, FYNNEI. The CDR3 runs to 18 residues. CDR3 coding DNA: TGTGCCAGCAGTGAAGCGGGGGTACAGGGACGGTGGTACAATGAGCAGTTCTTC. This codes for CASSEAGVQGRWYNEQFF.

The rearrangement joins TRBV19 to TRBJ1-5; TRBD1 is a possible D gene (6 bases). The CDR3 runs to 19 residues. V was pared by 1 base and J by 0 bases, with 19 bases between. Germline CDR1 and CDR2: LNHDA and SQIVND (reference sequence). CDR3 nucleotides: TGTGCCAGTAGTATAGGAGGGGGACACGACACGCCTAGCAATCAGCCCCAGCATTTT. Its translation is CASSIGGGHDTPSNQPQHF. Based on the CDR3 plus reference TRBV19 and TRBJ1-5, the full variable domain is DGGITQSPKYLFRKEGQNVTLSCEQNLNHDAMYWYRQDPGQGLRLIYYSQIVNDFQKGDIAEGYSVSREKKESFPLTVTSAQKNPTAFYLCASSIGGGHDTPSNQPQHFGDGTRLSIL.

The rearrangement joins TRBV5-1 to TRBJ2-5; 12 bases agree with TRBD2. The germline V gene encodes CDR1 SGHRS and CDR2 YFSETQ. Unmatched junction bases numbered 5, after V lost 4 bases and J lost 1 base. The CDR3 runs to 16 residues. CDR3 DNA sequence: TGCGCCAGCAGCACAAGGACTAGCGGGATCCAAGAGACCCAGTACTTC. It is translated as CASSTRTSGIQETQYF. Complete variable domain (other parts from reference TRBV5-1 and TRBJ2-5): KAGVTQTPRYLIKTRGQQVTLSCSPISGHRSVSWYQQTPGQGLQFLFEYFSETQRNKGNFPGRFSGRQFSNSRSEMNVSTLELGDSALYLCASSTRTSGIQETQYFGPGTRLLVL.

This sequence joins TRBV15 and TRBJ2-2; weak D call: TRBD1 (6 bases). This CDR3 has 14 amino acids. The germline gives CDR1 LNHNV, CDR2 YYDKDF (reference sequence). V was pared by 5 bases and J by 4 bases, with 11 bases between. Here the CDR3 reads CATSWDTATGELFF. The CDR3 bases are TGTGCCACCAGCTGGGACACCGCCACCGGGGAGCTGTTTTTT.

The rearrangement joins TRBV6-1 to TRBJ2-7; 8 bases are shared with TRBD2. After removal of 2 bases from V and 6 bases from J, the junction contained 12 bases not matched to a gene. CDR1 is MNHNS, CDR2 SASEGT, per germline. This CDR3 spans 16 amino acids. The CDR3 bases are TGTGCCAGCAGTGAATCAGTTCAAGCGGGAGTTGGCGAGCAGTACTTC. Translated, it gives CASSESVQAGVGEQYF.

The chain joins TRBV29-1 to TRBJ1-1; TRBD1 might be the D (5 bases). The CDR3 covers 12 residues. The V end was cut by 2 bases, the J end by 11 bases, with 15 bases between. Germline V CDR1 and CDR2: SQVTM, ANQGSEA. CDR3 amino acids: CSVETGLEGAFF. Here the CDR3 DNA reads TGCAGCGTTGAAACAGGTTTGGAGGGCGCTTTCTTT.

The chain couples TRBV6-6 to TRBJ2-1, with TRBD2 matching 7 bases. The V segment lost 5 bases and the J segment 2 bases; nucleotides outside the gene matches: 6. CDR1 is MNHNY and CDR2 is SVGAGI in the germline V gene (reference sequence). The CDR3 runs 15 residues. The CDR3 DNA reads as TGTGCCAGCAGTCGACCTAGCGGAACCTACAATGAGCAGTTCTTC. This sequence encodes CASSRPSGTYNEQFF.

The chain recombines TRBV25-1 with TRBJ2-3; 9 nucleotides match TRBD1. The trim removed 2 bases at V and 5 bases at J, leaving 5 bases unmatched. Germline V gene lookup returns CDR1 MGHDK and CDR2 SYGVNS. The CDR3 has 15 amino acids. CDR3 amino acids: CASSERDRALDTQYF. CDR3 DNA: TGTGCCAGCAGTGAACGGGACAGGGCCTTAGATACGCAGTATTTT.

The rearrangement joins TRBV13 to TRBJ2-1; possibly TRBD1 for D (5 bases). This CDR3 has 14 residues. The V end lost 6 bases, the J end lost 0 bases, and 9 bases lay between the germline ends. Germline V gene sequence: CDR1 PRHDT, CDR2 FYEKMQ (reference sequence). CDR3 loop: CASRRQSSYNEQFF. The CDR3 bases are TGTGCCAGCAGGCGACAGAGCTCCTACAATGAGCAGTTCTTC.

The rearrangement uses TRBV4-2 and TRBJ2-1; TRBD2 aligns across 8 bases. This CDR3 is 16 amino acids long. Per germline, CDR1 LGHNA and CDR2 YNFKEQ. Trimming took 4 bases from V and 2 from J; bases not matched to a gene: 7. The CDR3 loop is CASSRKRESPYNEQFF. The CDR3 DNA reads TGTGCCAGCAGCCGGAAGCGGGAGAGCCCCTACAATGAGCAGTTCTTC.